A selection of T cell receptor beta chains follows, all from one sample in a study of neoadjuvant anti-PD-1 for oral cavity cancer. Libraries were prepared by immunoSEQ multiplex PCR; TCRdb keeps only in-frame clonotypes and omits some of them. The table records 65,000 to 95,000 clones, less than 85% of them present only once. The sample in question was PBMCs, obtained before nivolumab (anti-PD-1) treatment. The receptors were sampled from a person between 40 and 85 years old with oral cavity squamous cell carcinoma. Both conserved end residues are part of each CDR3. The D gene is left open where the match is weak. Rows may omit the clone size; those that give it use once, few, many or a size class.

j_gene | len | abundance | d_gene | v_gene | CDR3aa | CDR3nt
TRBJ1-1 | 14 | NA | NA | TRBV7-9 | CASSLEGGNTEAFF | TGTGCCAGCAGCTTAGAAGGCGGGAACACTGAAGCTTTCTTT
TRBJ1-2 | 14 | few | NA | TRBV12-2 | CASLVRDSNYGYTF | TGTGCAAGTCTAGTTCGTGACAGCAACTATGGCTACACCTTC
TRBJ1-1 | 14 | NA | TRBD1 | TRBV6-5 | CASSPGTARSEAFF | TGTGCCAGCAGTCCCGGGACAGCGAGGTCGGAAGCTTTCTTT
TRBJ1-1 | 17 | NA | TRBD1 | TRBV5-6 | CASSLGAGTVTYTEAFF | TGTGCCAGCAGCTTGGGAGCCGGGACAGTAACCTACACTGAAGCTTTCTTT
TRBJ1-2 | 14 | NA | NA | TRBV6-1 | CASSEAGGLRGYTF | TGTGCCAGCAGTGAAGCTGGGGGGCTCCGTGGCTACACCTTC
TRBJ2-1 | 16 | NA | NA | TRBV6-6 | CASSSRGLTYENEQFF | TGTGCCAGCAGTTCTCGGGGCCTAACGTATGAGAATGAGCAGTTCTTC
TRBJ1-2 | 12 | medium-sized | TRBD1 | TRBV5-1 | CASSFQGDDYTF | TGCGCCAGCAGCTTTCAGGGGGATGACTACACCTTC
TRBJ1-2 | 13 | once | NA | TRBV6-5 | CASSPRADYGYTF | TGTGCCAGCAGCCCAAGGGCGGATTATGGCTACACCTTC
TRBJ1-3 | 15 | NA | NA | TRBV4-1 | CASSPQLLSGNTIYF | TGCGCCAGCAGCCCCCAACTCCTCTCTGGAAACACCATATATTTT
TRBJ2-2 | 17 | NA | NA | TRBV21-1 | CASSKVVRTGNTGELFF | TGTGCCAGCAGCAAAGTGGTCCGGACAGGTAACACCGGGGAGCTGTTTTTT
TRBJ2-1 | 11 | NA | NA | TRBV25-1 | CASSVYNEQFF | TGTGCCAGCAGTGTTTACAATGAGCAGTTCTTC
TRBJ2-7 | 13 | NA | NA | TRBV6-1 | CASSELQGDEQYF | TGTGCCAGCAGTGAATTGCAAGGCGACGAGCAGTACTTC
TRBJ2-7 | 14 | NA | TRBD2 | TRBV29-1 | CSARMTSGDYEQYF | TGCAGCGCCCGGATGACTAGCGGAGATTACGAGCAGTACTTC
TRBJ2-7 | 12 | NA | NA | TRBV7-2 | CASSLMAGEQYF | TGTGCCAGCAGCTTAATGGCCGGGGAGCAGTACTTC
TRBJ1-1 | 12 | NA | NA | TRBV28 | CASTRGGTEAFF | TGTGCCAGCACCCGAGGAGGGACTGAAGCTTTCTTT
TRBJ2-3 | 15 | NA | NA | TRBV6-6 | CASSYEGSGTDTQYF | TGTGCCAGCAGTTACGAGGGGAGTGGGACAGATACGCAGTATTTT
TRBJ1-1 | 11 | NA | NA | TRBV6-5 | CASMGNTEAFF | TGTGCCAGCATGGGTAACACTGAAGCTTTCTTT
TRBJ2-2 | 12 | NA | NA | TRBV28 | CASRLPAGELFF | TGTGCCAGCAGACTCCCTGCCGGGGAGCTGTTTTTT
TRBJ1-5 | 17 | NA | TRBD1 | TRBV19 | CASSMERGQGFNQPQHF | TGTGCCAGTAGTATGGAGCGAGGACAGGGTTTCAATCAGCCCCAGCATTTT
TRBJ1-2 | 14 | NA | NA | TRBV5-1 | CASSLGEPSYGYTF | TGCGCCAGCAGCCTAGGGGAGCCCTCCTATGGCTACACCTTC
TRBJ2-3 | 16 | once | NA | TRBV7-9 | CASSPWGGGDLRTQYF | TGTGCCAGCAGCCCGTGGGGTGGCGGGGACCTCAGAACGCAGTATTTT
TRBJ1-2 | 12 | NA | TRBD1 | TRBV6-5 | CASSETGDGYTF | TGTGCCAGCAGCGAAACAGGGGATGGCTACACCTTC
TRBJ2-7 | 11 | NA | NA | TRBV5-8 | CASSLITEQYF | TGTGCCAGCAGCTTAATCACAGAGCAGTACTTC